This T cell receptor beta chain emerged from a study of T-cell memory formation after mild COVID-19 (dated by TCRdb to the early 2020s). Regarding the study in general: Most TCR sequence clusters were specific to one of the two donors. Longitudinal TCRalpha and TCRbeta repertoire sequencing tracked T-cell clones expanding and contracting after mild COVID-19 in two donors. Two young, previously healthy adult volunteers, one female and one male, were included in the cohort. Beyond this particular receptor, the publication reports: SARS-CoV-2 specificity of the second-wave clones peaking on day 37 was not confirmed. The study covered only a couple of mild cases, and larger cohorts including severe cases with pre-infection samples were considered necessary. From day 15 to 85, contracting clones showed balanced CD4/CD8 phenotypes, whereas a second wave of clones that expanded from day 15 to 37 leaned towards CD4+. Some responding clones were detected in pre-infection memory, suggesting pre-existing cross-reactive memory T cells joined the SARS-CoV-2 response. Contracting CD4+ clones turned up mainly in the CM and EM memory subsets, whereas EMRA was where CD8+ clones were enriched.

The germline V gene supplies CDR1 SQVTM and CDR2 ANQGSEA. V lost 4 bases and J lost 1 base; the stretch between them is 14 bases long. The CDR3 sequence holds 14 residues, the cysteine and phenylalanine included. CDR3 DNA only is kept here, 42 bases in frame from base 1. Reads for this sample came from an Illumina NovaSeq 6000. TCRalpha and TCRbeta cDNA libraries were built by 5'RACE with constant-segment primers, adding sample barcodes and unique molecular identifiers. Trizol reagent was used to extract RNA from every sample. The libraries were amplified in two PCR steps, and the second step added a second sample barcode and Illumina TruSeq adapters. Sequencing of libraries was performed on an Illumina NovaSeq with 2 x 150 bp paired-end reads. Per the source publication's procedure: Reads were demultiplexed and collapsed into UMI-guided consensus sequences with migec v1.2.7. With mixcr v2.1.11, UMI consensuses were aligned to TRA and TRB V and J templates and assembled into clonotypes. Expanded or contracted clonotypes were those called significant by both edgeR and NoisET, with noise models trained on biological replicates. For edgeR calls, the cutoffs were a false discovery rate-adjusted p below 0.01 and a log2 fold-change threshold of 1. As an exploratory analysis of dynamics, max-normalized trajectories of the 1000 most abundant clonotypes were examined by PCA with hierarchical clustering. The CD4 or CD8 phenotype of responding clones was assigned using the separately sequenced CD4+ and CD8+ repertoires. TCRdb redid the processing of the public reads, applying fastp at Q25 and MiXCR, and retained in-frame beta chains. Each record represents a unique CDR3 protein, reported with the most common genes and DNA among its rows. None of the V and J calls come from the authors' own analysis; TCRdb made them. The sample data list approximately 250,000 distinct CDR3 sequences, and 16% of these were observed just once. The top ten constitute 22% of the sample.

Ficoll-Paque density gradient centrifugation was the method used to isolate PBMCs. Of note for this clonotype: Its target antigen remains unknown. Base qualities were left out, and no much larger clone turns up one base away.

The receptor chain draws on TRBV29-1 and TRBJ2-7; the D segment cannot be called with confidence. The specimen sequenced was PBMCs or a T cell subset sorted from them (not recorded which). The receptor was derived from a man in his late teens or twenties who had mild COVID-19 (a few samples of this study predate the infection). The sample titles of this study are shuffled in the database, so cell type and time point are left out; the donor was told from shared clones. The nucleotide sequence is TGCAGCGTTGTGACGGCAGCATCGTCCTACGAGCAGTACTTC. It specifies CSVVTAASSYEQYF.